Following are 29 T cell receptor beta chains from one sample sequenced in a study of glioma-infiltrating T cells after dendritic cell vaccination (TCRdb year 2016). The library was obtained by the immunoSEQ multiplex PCR assay. The source is immuneACCESS, and TCRdb retained only in-frame sequences with V and J called. Part of the clones is not carried over; for the studies checked, unresolved V genes explain less than half of this, and the remainder is unexplained. The sample records fewer than 75,000 clones, 81% of which are singletons. The biggest ten clones account for roughly 7.7% of the sample. The sequenced sample was blood, obtained before dendritic cell vaccination. Source of these receptors: a human donor with glioblastoma.

V is TRBV30 and J is TRBJ1-3; D is ambiguous. Trimming cost V 3 bases and J 6 bases, with 9 bases left between them. Germline assignment: CDR1 GTSNPN and CDR2 SVGIG (reference sequence). There are 12 residues in the CDR3. CDR3 sequence (DNA): TGTGCCTGGAGCGCGGCGGTAAACACCATATATTTT. Amino acids: CAWSAAVNTIYF.

The rearrangement links TRBV5-6 to TRBJ2-5; the match to TRBD2 covers 10 bases. The CDR3 covers 16 residues. The germline V gene has CDR1 SGHDT and CDR2 YYEEEE. J was trimmed by 5 bases and V by 7 bases; bases with no gene match: 14. The CDR3 DNA reads as TGTGCCAGCGACCTAGCGGGAGCGGGGGGGATTGAGACCCAGTACTTC. It codes for CASDLAGAGGIETQYF.

In this sample, this clone turned up a few times. The CDR3 is CASSVSTGVGGTQYF. In DNA, the CDR3 is TGTGCCAGCAGCGTCTCGACAGGGGTCGGTGGGACCCAGTACTTC. V usage is TRBV9 and J usage is TRBJ2-5; TRBD1 aligns across 8 bases. V shed 2 bases and J 7 bases; nucleotides not matched to a gene: 10. The CDR3 covers 15 residues. Germline CDR1 reads SGDLS; CDR2 reads YYNGEE.

The chain carries TRBV30 and TRBJ1-6; tentatively, D is TRBD1 (6 bases). The germline V gene encodes CDR1 GTSNPN and CDR2 SVGIG (reference sequence). V was pared by 3 bases and J by 7 bases, with 7 bases between. The CDR3 loop spans 12 amino acids. The CDR3 DNA reads TGTGCCTGGAGCGACAGGAATTCACCCCTCCACTTT. Translation: CAWSDRNSPLHF.

The chain has TRBV2 and TRBJ2-1; perhaps TRBD2 as D (7 bases). CDR1 and CDR2 (germline): SNHLY, FYNNEI. V lost 8 bases and J 8 bases, leaving 16 bases between the germline ends. The CDR3 sequence is 13 residues long. DNA of the CDR3: TGTGCCAGCGGGGGGGGCAATTGGCATGAGCAGTTCTTC. Its protein product is CASGGGNWHEQFF.

This chain joins TRBV2 and TRBJ2-2; TRBD1 matches at 10 bases. CDR1 SNHLY and CDR2 FYNNEI come from the germline V gene. This CDR3 comprises 15 residues. The ends lost 6 bases at V and 6 bases at J; junction bases unmatched: 7. The CDR3 reads CASREDRGGPGELFF. The CDR3 DNA sequence: TGTGCCAGCAGAGAGGACAGGGGGGGTCCCGGGGAGCTGTTTTTT.

This rearrangement joins TRBV28 to TRBJ2-1; D possibly corresponds to TRBD1 (6 bases). The CDR3 covers 13 residues. CDR1 is MDHEN and CDR2 is SYDVKM in the germline V gene. Trimming shortened V by 7 bases and J by 4 bases, and 11 bases separated the two germline ends. As DNA, the CDR3 is TGTGCCAGCAACCAGGGGTCATACAATGAGCAGTTCTTC. It translates to CASNQGSYNEQFF.

This chain joins TRBV5-1 and TRBJ2-2; D gene ambiguous. The CDR3 is 13 amino acids. Germline V gene lookup returns CDR1 SGHRS and CDR2 YFSETQ. V shed 1 base and J shed 4 bases, with 5 bases lying between them. CDR3 in DNA: TGCGCCAGCAGCTTGTCTCCCACCGGGGAGCTGTTTTTT. It yields the protein CASSLSPTGELFF. Variable domain in full (rest from reference TRBV5-1 and TRBJ2-2): KAGVTQTPRYLIKTRGQQVTLSCSPISGHRSVSWYQQTPGQGLQFLFEYFSETQRNKGNFPGRFSGRQFSNSRSEMNVSTLELGDSALYLCASSLSPTGELFFGEGSRLTVL.

This chain links TRBV6-1 with TRBJ1-6; weak D call: TRBD1 (6 bases). V lost 0 bases and J lost 4, with 7 bases in between. This CDR3 is 15 amino acids long. Per germline, CDR1 MNHNS and CDR2 SASEGT. The CDR3 reads CASSEARGYNSPLHF. CDR3 in DNA: TGTGCCAGCAGTGAAGCCAGGGGATATAATTCACCCCTCCACTTT.

The chain couples TRBV27 to TRBJ2-1, with 7 bases identical to TRBD2. This CDR3 spans 14 amino acids. Germline-derived CDR1 and CDR2 are MNHEY and SMNVEV (reference sequence). Trimming cost V 5 bases and J 5 bases; bases outside gene matches: 6. The CDR3 here is CASSHGTTNNEQFF. CDR3 bases: TGTGCCAGCAGTCACGGGACTACCAACAATGAGCAGTTCTTC.

The chain combines TRBV30 with TRBJ1-6; TRBD1 is a possible D gene (5 bases). CDR1 and CDR2 from the germline V gene are GTSNPN and SVGIG (reference sequence). The CDR3 sequence is 15 residues long. The V and J ends lost 1 base and 4 bases respectively, with 11 bases between them. The DNA for the CDR3 is TGTGCCTGGAGTGGAAGGACATTTTATAATTCACCCCTCCACTTT. Its translation is CAWSGRTFYNSPLHF.

This chain connects TRBV10-3 to TRBJ2-3; no clear D. Germline CDR1 ENHRY, CDR2 SYGVKD. This CDR3 is built from 13 residues. The germline V and J ends were trimmed by 4 bases and 1 base, with 6 bases remaining between them. The CDR3 DNA sequence: TGTGCCATCAGTGCACTTCGCACAGATACGCAGTATTTT. Protein product: CAISALRTDTQYF.

The chain is built from TRBV18 and TRBJ1-1; D might be TRBD1 (6 bases). V was shortened by 6 bases and J by 4 bases, with 21 bases between the two germline ends. Germline loops: CDR1 KGHSH, CDR2 LQKENI. The length of the CDR3 is 16 residues. In DNA, the CDR3 is TGTGCCAGCTCCACGGATGGGCTGAGGGGGGGCACTGAAGCTTTCTTT. Translated: CASSTDGLRGGTEAFF. The full variable domain, with the rest looked up from reference TRBV18 and TRBJ1-1, is NAGVMQNPRHLVRRRGQEARLRCSPMKGHSHVYWYRQLPEEGLKFMVYLQKENIIDESGMPKERFSAEFPKEGPSILRIQQVVRGDSAAYFCASSTDGLRGGTEAFFGQGTRLTVV.

The V call is TRBV9, the J call TRBJ2-3, with D perhaps matching TRBD2 (6 bases). Germline CDR1 SGDLS, CDR2 YYNGEE. The V gene lost 4 bases and the J gene lost 0 bases, with 21 bases spanning the gap. This CDR3 contains 18 residues. The CDR3 sequence is CASSPGVGGGGSTDTQYF. CDR3 DNA sequence: TGTGCCAGCAGCCCCGGGGTGGGGGGAGGAGGAAGCACAGATACGCAGTATTTT.

J is TRBJ1-2 and V is TRBV10-3, with 9 bases matching TRBD1. Germline V gene lookup returns CDR1 ENHRY and CDR2 SYGVKD. The CDR3 extends over 18 amino acids. V shed 3 bases, J shed 6 bases, and the junction held 17 bases outside the gene matches. The CDR3 sequence: CAISDNRPGTGPMDGYTF. CDR3 sequence (DNA): TGTGCCATCAGTGACAACAGACCCGGGACAGGGCCGATGGATGGCTACACCTTC.

The chain uses TRBV14 and TRBJ1-5, with D maybe TRBD1 (6 bases). CDR1 is SGHDN and CDR2 is FVKESK in the germline V gene. This CDR3 is 13 amino acids long. V dropped 4 bases and J dropped 7 bases, with 11 bases sitting between them. DNA for the CDR3: TGTGCCAGCAGCCCCGGACAGTTGCAGCCCCAGCATTTT. It translates to CASSPGQLQPQHF.

This CDR3 is CASSWAHDSNQPQHF. The CDR3 DNA sequence: TGTGCCAGCAGTTGGGCACACGATAGCAATCAGCCCCAGCATTTT. The rearrangement uses TRBV6-4 and TRBJ1-5; no definite D call. This CDR3 is 15 amino acids long. V dropped 5 bases and J dropped 0 bases, with 11 bases sitting between them. CDR1 MRHNA and CDR2 SNTAGT come from the germline V gene.

The chain has TRBV29-1 and TRBJ1-1; D not resolved. The germline V gene has CDR1 SQVTM and CDR2 ANQGSEA. This CDR3 is built from 12 residues. The V end was cut by 8 bases, the J end by 12 bases, with 22 bases between. The CDR3 region is CSSHSDRGWTFF. As DNA, the CDR3 is TGCAGCTCTCACTCGGACCGAGGGTGGACTTTCTTT.

This chain joins TRBV12-5 and TRBJ2-7, with unresolved D. CDR1 is LGHNT, CDR2 FRNRAP, per germline. V lost 7 bases, J lost 7 bases, and 26 bases lay in between. The CDR3 sequence is 16 residues long. The CDR3 DNA sequence: TGTGCTAGTGCCTTCGACCCCCTCTCCACCCCCGGGGAGCAGTACTTC. Translation: CASAFDPLSTPGEQYF.

The V and J genes are TRBV19 and TRBJ1-3; D may be TRBD1 (6 bases). Germline values: CDR1 LNHDA, CDR2 SQIVND (reference sequence). The V and J ends lost 7 bases and 0 bases respectively, with 10 bases between them. This CDR3 has 14 amino acids. CDR3 DNA: TGTGCCAGTAACGACAGGACCTCTGGAAACACCATATATTTT. Translating it yields CASNDRTSGNTIYF.

The chain uses TRBV2 and TRBJ1-2; 7 nucleotides match TRBD1. J lost 3 bases, V lost 5 bases, and 6 bases had no gene match. There are 14 residues in the CDR3. Germline CDR1 is SNHLY and CDR2 is FYNNEI. The CDR3 reads CASSSTTGDYGYTF. The CDR3 nucleotides read TGTGCCAGCAGTTCTACCACAGGGGACTATGGCTACACCTTC.

This sequence joins TRBV4-3 and TRBJ2-2, with 8 bases that match TRBD2. V dropped 4 bases and J dropped 4; count of bases not matched to a gene: 2. Germline CDR1 is LGHNA and CDR2 is YSLEER. The CDR3 runs 14 residues. The CDR3 nucleotides are TGCGCCAGCAGCCCTGGGACTAGCACCGGGGAGCTGTTTTTT. Residues: CASSPGTSTGELFF.

This rearrangement joins TRBV14 to TRBJ1-2; 9 bases fit TRBD1. V was clipped by 4 bases and J by 1 base; unmatched bases: 10. Germline V gene lookup returns CDR1 SGHDN and CDR2 FVKESK. CDR3 length equals 17 residues. The CDR3 DNA is TGTGCCAGCAGCCCCTACTCCGGGACAGGGAGTAACTATGGCTACACCTTC. Residues: CASSPYSGTGSNYGYTF.

This clone occurred once. The germline gene is not matched at one end of the junction; a read error may be the cause. The sample contains more than one DNA sequence encoding this CDR3. V is TRBV5-6 and J is TRBJ1-1, with TRBD1 as a possible D gene (6 bases). Germline V CDR1 and CDR2: SGHDT, YYEEEE. The CDR3 contains 14 residues. The CDR3 DNA sequence: TGTGCCAGCATCGAACAGGGTTTGAACACTGAAGCCTTCTTT. Translation: CASIEQGLNTEAFF. The whole variable domain, remainder taken from reference TRBV5-6 and TRBJ1-1, is DAGVTQSPTHLIKTRGQQVTLRCSPKSGHDTVSWYQQALGQGPQFIFQYYEEEERQRGNFPDRFSGHQFPNYSSELNVNALLLGDSALYLCASIEQGLNTEAFFGQGTRLTVV.

This clone was observed a handful of times. CDR3 in amino acids: CASSLDGQSTDTQYF. The CDR3 bases are TGTGCCAGCAGCCTAGACGGACAGTCCACAGATACGCAGTATTTT. The V and J genes are TRBV7-9 and TRBJ2-3; D perhaps matches TRBD1 (6 bases). The CDR3 extends over 15 amino acids. V lost 5 bases and J lost 2, with 14 bases in between. The germline V gene has CDR1 SEHNR and CDR2 FQNEAQ (reference sequence).

V usage is TRBV19 and J usage is TRBJ1-3; D is unresolved. The germline gives CDR1 LNHDA, CDR2 SQIVND (reference sequence). This CDR3 is 14 amino acids long. Trimming removed 5 bases at V and 2 bases at J, with 10 bases between. The CDR3 DNA is TGTGCCAGTAGTCGCCAGGCCGCTGGAAACACCATATATTTT. Amino acids: CASSRQAAGNTIYF. Together with reference TRBV19 and TRBJ1-3, the CDR3 gives the full variable domain: DGGITQSPKYLFRKEGQNVTLSCEQNLNHDAMYWYRQDPGQGLRLIYYSQIVNDFQKGDIAEGYSVSREKKESFPLTVTSAQKNPTAFYLCASSRQAAGNTIYFGEGSWLTVV.

J is TRBJ2-1 and V is TRBV25-1, with a possible D match to TRBD1 (6 bases). The germline V gene has CDR1 MGHDK and CDR2 SYGVNS. The CDR3 has 14 residues. Trimming pared 5 bases from V and 11 bases from J, leaving 19 bases between. The CDR3 nucleotides read TGTGCCAGCAGTCCTCCCGGACAGATAAAAAAGCAGTTCTTC. Translating gives CASSPPGQIKKQFF.

The chain recombines TRBV5-1 with TRBJ2-1; tentatively, D is TRBD1 (6 bases). Germline V gives CDR1 SGHRS, CDR2 YFSETQ. The ends were cut back, 0 bases at V and 6 bases at J, with 16 bases in the middle. The CDR3 sequence is 16 residues long. Here the CDR3 DNA reads TGCGCCAGCAGCTTGGGAGGGACATCAGGTCTCAATGAGCAGTTCTTC. It is translated as CASSLGGTSGLNEQFF.

The chain couples TRBV4-2 to TRBJ2-3; possibly TRBD1 for D (6 bases). CDR3 length: 17 residues. Germline CDR1 reads LGHNA; CDR2 reads YNFKEQ. The ends were cut back, 1 base at V and 1 base at J, with 15 bases in the middle. This CDR3 reads CASSQVFRTEGTDTQYF. The CDR3 DNA reads as TGTGCCAGCAGCCAAGTTTTTAGGACAGAGGGCACAGATACGCAGTATTTT.